The present entry profiles one TCR beta chain with its context. Germline V gives CDR1 SGHTA, CDR2 FQGNSA. The CDR3 length is 16 residues. Between the trimmed V and J ends, which lost 3 bases and 4 bases, there was a span of 13 bases. The participants were between about 18 and 89 years old and came from about two dozen US areas. Measured with immunoSEQ multiplex PCR; TCRdb has only the in-frame clones, and not every one. The sample shows roughly 340,000 clones, 70% to 90% of them seen only once. These data are taken from a study of blood T cell repertoires in COVID-19. As for the study in general: The origin of the acute and convalescent COVID-19 samples was the United States, Italy and Spain. T cells, B-cell-depleted T cells, or PBMCs supplied cDNA or gDNA.

The chain couples TRBV7-2 to TRBJ1-6; the D gene is possibly TRBD1 (5 bases). Sequenced: PBMCs or T cells enriched from blood (not recorded which). This clonotype originated in a man aged 35 to 55 in a cohort exposed to, infected with or recovered from COVID-19 (not recorded which). CDR3 amino acids: CASSFSGQIYNSPLHF. The DNA of the CDR3 is TGTGCCAGCAGCTTTAGCGGACAAATATATAATTCACCCCTCCACTTT.